The present TCR beta chain was sequenced within a study of identical twins. Study results and caveats: Invariant T cells like MAIT and iNKT could partly confound the zero-insertion analyses. Reduced insertions were recorded for abundant cord blood beta clonotypes, with no such pattern in memory repertoires.

About this clonotype itself: Its antigen is currently unknown.

The length of the CDR3 is 15 residues. Germline CDR1 is DFQATT and CDR2 is SNEGSKA (reference sequence). Trimming shortened V by 0 bases and J by 4 bases, and 15 bases separated the two germline ends. TCRdb reprocessed the 5' RACE reads with MiXCR, giving one entry per CDR3 protein. The sample yields some 320,000 distinct CDR3 sequences, 12% seen once. The data were also submitted as part of a second study, on yellow fever vaccine responses in identical twins.

Sequences were obtained from CD8+ T cells sorted from blood. This clonotype was obtained from a woman aged 18-30 years in good health. J is TRBJ2-5 and V is TRBV20-1; perhaps TRBD1 as D (6 bases). CDR3 amino acids: CSARDLQGALETQYF. The DNA of the CDR3 is TGCAGTGCTAGAGATCTACAGGGCGCACTAGAGACCCAGTACTTC.